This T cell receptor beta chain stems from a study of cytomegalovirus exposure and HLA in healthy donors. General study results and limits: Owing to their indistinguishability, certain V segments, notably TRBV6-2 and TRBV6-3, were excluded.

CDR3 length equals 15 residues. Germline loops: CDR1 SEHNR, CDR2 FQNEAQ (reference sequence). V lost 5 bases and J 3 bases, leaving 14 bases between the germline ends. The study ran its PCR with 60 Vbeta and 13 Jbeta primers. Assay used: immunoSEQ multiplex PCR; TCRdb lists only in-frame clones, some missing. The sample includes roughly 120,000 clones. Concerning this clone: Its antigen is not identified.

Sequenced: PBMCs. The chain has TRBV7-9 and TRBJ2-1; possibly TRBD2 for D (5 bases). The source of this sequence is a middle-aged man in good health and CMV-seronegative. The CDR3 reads CASSPDSILYNEQFF. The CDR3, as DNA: TGTGCCAGCAGCCCGGACTCTATTCTCTACAATGAGCAGTTCTTC.